The clone carrying this TCR beta chain was recorded at least ten times. Its matching antigen is unknown. Authors of the study amplified TCR beta CDR3 regions from RNA transcripts. When the TCR CDR3 underwent first-round RT-PCR, the HTBI primer set was used. One entry per CDR3 protein, called by TCRdb with MiXCR from the multiplex PCR reads. The sample yields 500,000 to 650,000 distinct CDR3 sequences, less than 20% seen once. This sample is drawn from a study of T cells in Graves' hyperthyroidism and ophthalmopathy. Overall study context: Upon initial diagnosis and before any treatment, peripheral blood was collected.

Overall study findings and caveats: Among thyroid clonotypes expanded above 0.001, most also appeared in blood.

Fresh peripheral blood, 10 ml, was the source of the PBMCs. There are 14 residues in the CDR3. V lost 1 base to trimming and J lost 5 bases, with 13 bases between them. Germline CDR1 SGHDT, CDR2 YYEEEE. The sample was blood. The TCR originated in a man aged 40-49 years with Graves' ophthalmopathy. The J gene is TRBJ2-7, the V gene TRBV5-6; D unresolved. The CDR3 DNA reads as TGTGCCAGCAGCTTGTCTGGGAAAAGGAACGAGCAGTACTTC. Translation gives CASSLSGKRNEQYF. The complete variable domain, with remaining parts taken from reference TRBV5-6 and TRBJ2-7, reads DAGVTQSPTHLIKTRGQQVTLRCSPKSGHDTVSWYQQALGQGPQFIFQYYEEEERQRGNFPDRFSGHQFPNYSSELNVNALLLGDSALYLCASSLSGKRNEQYFGPGTRLTVT.